This T cell receptor beta chain was observed in a study of T cells after posttransplantation cyclophosphamide. This clone was detected many times. Profiling relied on immunoSEQ multiplex PCR, and the TCRdb table lists in-frame clones only, not all of them. The data show tens of thousands of clones, with none appearing a single time. The specimen sequenced was PBMCs. This TCR was sampled from a woman aged 60-75 years in good health, CMV-negative, and a related stem cell transplant donor.

The CDR3 nucleotides read TGCGCCAGCAGCCGGGGGGTGGGAAGTGAGCAGTTCTTC. Translation gives CASSRGVGSEQFF. V is TRBV4-1 and J is TRBJ2-1; the D gene is possibly TRBD2 (6 bases). With 4 bases removed from V and 9 bases from J, the gap between germline ends came to 13 bases. Germline V gives CDR1 MGHRA, CDR2 YSYEKL. The CDR3 is made up of 13 amino acids.